This T cell receptor beta chain was sequenced for a study of T-cell memory formation after mild COVID-19. The study's findings and limits: Among clones contracting day 15 to 85, CD4/CD8 was balanced, whereas later expanders leaned CD4+. Some SARS-CoV-2-responding clones were already detected in memory before infection.

A few counts support this clonotype. Antigen unknown. Trimming removed 8 bases from V and 6 bases from J, with 18 bases in between. The CDR3 totals 14 residues. The V gene's germline CDR1 is MGHRA and CDR2 YSYEKL. MiXCR, run by TCRdb on the 5' RACE reads, gives a single entry per CDR3 protein. This sample carries under 700,000 distinct CDR3 sequences, around 20% of them seen once, and the ten largest clones take approximately 12%. The chain links TRBV4-1 to TRBJ2-3, with D tentatively TRBD2 (6 bases). The receptor was isolated from an adult woman who had mild COVID-19 (a few samples of this study predate the infection). Cell type and time point are not known. Sequenced sample: PBMCs or a T cell subset sorted from them (not recorded which). CDR3 protein: CASSPGTPADTQYF. In DNA form, the CDR3 reads TGCGCCAGCTCCCCCGGGACTCCCGCCGATACGCAGTATTTT.